Each of the 3 T cell receptor beta chains below was sequenced from the same sample in a study of T cells after yellow fever vaccination. MiXCR, applied by TCRdb to the 5' RACE reads, yields one record per CDR3 protein. The table records hundreds of thousands of distinct CDR3 sequences, 9% to 15% of them present only once. The sample in question was PBMCs, obtained on the day of the yellow fever booster vaccination. The receptors shown here come from a man aged 30-40 years who received the YFV17D yellow fever vaccine.

Only a few counts were recorded for this clonotype. The chain couples TRBV6-5 to TRBJ2-5; maybe TRBD1 (6 bases). CDR3 length: 13 amino acids. The germline V and J ends were trimmed by 2 bases and 3 bases, with 7 bases remaining between them. Germline V gives CDR1 MNHEY, CDR2 SVGAGI. The CDR3 loop reads CASSYQGKETQYF. The CDR3 DNA is TGTGCCAGCAGTTACCAGGGGAAAGAGACCCAGTACTTC.

The sample holds a few counts of this clonotype. The rearrangement links TRBV6-2 or TRBV6-3 to TRBJ2-1; TRBD2 agrees at 11 bases. V shed 2 bases, J shed 6 bases, and the junction held 18 bases outside the gene matches. The CDR3 is made up of 20 amino acids. Germline assignment: CDR1 MNHEY and CDR2 SVGEGT. CDR3 coding DNA: TGTGCCAGCAGTTACCCGACCGGGACTAGCGGAGCTGGATCCCCCAATGAGCAGTTCTTC. Amino acid sequence: CASSYPTGTSGAGSPNEQFF.

This clonotype was counted many times. The chain carries TRBV5-1 and TRBJ2-3; 8 bases are a match to TRBD1. After removal of 3 bases from V and 1 base from J, the junction contained 1 base not matched to a gene. Germline V lookup: CDR1 SGHRS, CDR2 YFSETQ. This CDR3 is built from 14 residues. The DNA for the CDR3 is TGCGCCAGCAGCTCGACAGGGGGCACAGATACGCAGTATTTT. Its translation: CASSSTGGTDTQYF.